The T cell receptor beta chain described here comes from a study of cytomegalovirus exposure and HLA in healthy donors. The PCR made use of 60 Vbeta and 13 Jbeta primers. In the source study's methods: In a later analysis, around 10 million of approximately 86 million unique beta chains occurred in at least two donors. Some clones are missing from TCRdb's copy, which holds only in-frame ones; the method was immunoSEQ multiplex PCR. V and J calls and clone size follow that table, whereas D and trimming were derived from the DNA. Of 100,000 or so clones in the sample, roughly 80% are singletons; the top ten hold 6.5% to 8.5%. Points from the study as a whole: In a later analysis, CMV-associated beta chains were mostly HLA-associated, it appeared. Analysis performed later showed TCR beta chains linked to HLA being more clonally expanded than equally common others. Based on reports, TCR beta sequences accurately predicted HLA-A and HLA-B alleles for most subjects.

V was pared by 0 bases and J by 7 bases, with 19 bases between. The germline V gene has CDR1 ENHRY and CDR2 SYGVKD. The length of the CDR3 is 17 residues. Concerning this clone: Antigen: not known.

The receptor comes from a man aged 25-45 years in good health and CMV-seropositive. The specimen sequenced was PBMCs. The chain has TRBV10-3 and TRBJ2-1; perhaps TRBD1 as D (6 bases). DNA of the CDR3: TGTGCCATCAGTGAGTCTGAACAGGGTTACCCGTTGAATGAGCAGTTCTTC. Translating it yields CAISESEQGYPLNEQFF.